This entry lists 19 T cell receptor beta chains sequenced from one sample in a study of CD8 T cells in ankylosing spondylitis. Each CDR3 protein gets one entry after TCRdb re-called the 5' RACE reads with MiXCR. The repertoire consists of approximately 500,000 distinct CDR3 sequences, with about an eighth occurring once and the leading ten covering over 6.5%. Study outcomes and limitations: Apparently characteristic of ankylosing spondylitis blood was a TCR beta motif (about 8 highly homologous variants).

No cognate antigen is known for these TCRs. The sequencing input was blood, either unsorted or a sorted T cell fraction (not recorded which). The source of these receptors is a male donor with ankylosing spondylitis.

This clonotype was seen more than once but under ten times. The chain uses TRBV25-1 and TRBJ2-1, with 8 bases matching TRBD2. This CDR3 is 14 amino acids long. Per the germline V gene, CDR1 is MGHDK and CDR2 is SYGVNS. V lost 6 bases and J lost 5; bases outside the gene matches: 6. This CDR3 is CASRRAGVHNEQFF. DNA for the CDR3: TGTGCCAGCAGGAGAGCGGGAGTCCACAATGAGCAGTTCTTC.

J is TRBJ2-3 and V is TRBV11-2, with D unclear. The germline V gene has CDR1 SGHAT and CDR2 FQNNGV. This CDR3 is built from 12 residues. Trimming took 5 bases from V and 5 from J, leaving 8 bases between them. CDR3 in DNA: TGTGCCAGCAGCCCACTCAGAGATACGCAGTATTTT. It codes for CASSPLRDTQYF. The whole variable domain, remainder taken from reference TRBV11-2 and TRBJ2-3, is EAGVAQSPRYKIIEKRQSVAFWCNPISGHATLYWYQQILGQGPKLLIQFQNNGVVDDSQLPKDRFSAERLKGVDSTLKIQPAKLEDSAVYLCASSPLRDTQYFGPGTRLTVL.

This clonotype was detected only a few times. The chain is built from TRBV7-2 and TRBJ2-3; possible D gene TRBD1, 5 bases. The length of the CDR3 is 16 residues. Trimming removed 1 base from V and 2 bases from J, with 13 bases in between. From germline, CDR1 is SGHTA and CDR2 FQGNSA. In nucleotides, the CDR3 is TGTGCCAGCAGCTTAGGGGGCGGCCTTGCCACAGATACGCAGTATTTT. The encoded protein is CASSLGGGLATDTQYF.

The chain links TRBV20-1 to TRBJ2-1; 13 nucleotides align to TRBD2. Germline V lookup: CDR1 DFQATT, CDR2 SNEGSKA (reference sequence). This CDR3 is 15 amino acids long. V dropped 0 bases and J dropped 9; count of bases not matched to a gene: 5. CDR3 sequence (DNA): TGCAGTGCTAGAGATGGGACTAGCGGGATCGCTGAGCAGTTCTTC. Its translation: CSARDGTSGIAEQFF.

This chain links TRBV12-3 or TRBV12-4 with TRBJ1-1; D perhaps matches TRBD1 (5 bases). The CDR3 length is 15 residues. Trimming removed 3 bases from V and 6 bases from J, with 17 bases in between. Here the CDR3 reads CASSFPAGLKAEAFF. Here the CDR3 DNA reads TGTGCCAGCAGTTTCCCGGCAGGGTTGAAGGCTGAAGCTTTCTTT.

This chain connects TRBV24-1 to TRBJ2-2; possible D gene TRBD1, 5 bases. Germline assignment: CDR1 KGHDR and CDR2 SFDVKD. CDR3 length: 16 amino acids. V lost 4 bases and J lost 4, with 15 bases in between. In DNA, the CDR3 is TGTGCCACCAGTGAGCCCGCAGGGCTAGGCACCGGGGAGCTGTTTTTT. Translation gives CATSEPAGLGTGELFF.

Notes on this clonotype: A much larger clone sits a single nucleotide away, making a read error possible. The V gene is TRBV5-1, the J gene TRBJ2-1, with TRBD2 identical over 10 bases. CDR1 is SGHRS, CDR2 YFSETQ, per germline. The CDR3 is made up of 15 amino acids. The CDR3 DNA sequence: TGCGCCAGCAGCAGCGGACTAGCGGAGTACAATGTGCAGTTCTTC. Amino acid sequence: CASSSGLAEYNVQFF.

This chain joins TRBV6-1 and TRBJ2-7; no firm D call. The CDR3 extends over 14 amino acids. Germline-derived CDR1 and CDR2 are MNHNS and SASEGT. V lost 3 bases, J lost 6 bases, and 15 bases lay in between. The chain's CDR3 is CASSELDPLGEQYF. CDR3 coding DNA: TGTGCCAGCAGTGAGCTAGATCCTCTGGGCGAGCAGTACTTC.

The V gene is TRBV5-1, the J gene TRBJ1-3; D is uncertain. Germline V gene sequence: CDR1 SGHRS, CDR2 YFSETQ. The CDR3 is made up of 14 amino acids. V lost 4 bases to trimming and J lost 0 bases, with 8 bases between them. CDR3 nucleotides: TGCGCCAGCAGCGCGGATCTCTCTGGAAACACCATATATTTT. Translation gives CASSADLSGNTIYF. The complete variable domain, with remaining parts taken from reference TRBV5-1 and TRBJ1-3, reads KAGVTQTPRYLIKTRGQQVTLSCSPISGHRSVSWYQQTPGQGLQFLFEYFSETQRNKGNFPGRFSGRQFSNSRSEMNVSTLELGDSALYLCASSADLSGNTIYFGEGSWLTVV.

V gene TRBV5-1 combines with J gene TRBJ2-7, with TRBD1 matching 7 bases. V lost 2 bases to trimming and J lost 6 bases; unmatched junction nucleotides: 11. The CDR3 totals 15 residues. Germline V gene sequence: CDR1 SGHRS, CDR2 YFSETQ. The CDR3 DNA reads as TGCGCCAGCAGCTTAACAGGGGAAGCGGTCGGCGAGCAGTACTTC. Its protein is CASSLTGEAVGEQYF. The variable domain in full, with the rest retrieved from reference TRBV5-1 and TRBJ2-7, is KAGVTQTPRYLIKTRGQQVTLSCSPISGHRSVSWYQQTPGQGLQFLFEYFSETQRNKGNFPGRFSGRQFSNSRSEMNVSTLELGDSALYLCASSLTGEAVGEQYFGPGTRLTVT.

The gene calls are TRBV7-2 and TRBJ1-3, with 9 bases fitting TRBD1. Germline V gene data show CDR1 as SGHTA and CDR2 as FQGNSA. V trimming: 1 base; J trimming: 8 bases; junction bases outside the gene matches: 3. The CDR3 has 14 residues. Here the CDR3 DNA reads TGTGCCAGCAGCTTAGGAGACAGGGGGGACACCATATATTTT. Protein: CASSLGDRGDTIYF.

The chain is built from TRBV20-1 and TRBJ2-7, with 8 bases aligning to TRBD2. Germline CDR1 reads DFQATT; CDR2 reads SNEGSKA (reference sequence). After removal of 1 base from V and 7 bases from J, the junction contained 15 bases not matched to a gene. CDR3 length equals 16 residues. CDR3 sequence: CSARVLLGLVPQEQYF. DNA of the CDR3: TGCAGTGCTAGAGTCCTTTTGGGACTAGTTCCGCAAGAGCAGTACTTC.

There are many counts of this clonotype. V and J are TRBV20-1 and TRBJ2-7, with 10 bases matching TRBD2. The CDR3 runs 14 residues. J lost 4 bases, V lost 4 bases, and 7 bases had no gene match. From germline, CDR1 is DFQATT and CDR2 SNEGSKA (reference sequence). As DNA, the CDR3 is TGCAGTGCTAACGCCGGGACTAGCGCGTACGAGCAGTACTTC. Residues: CSANAGTSAYEQYF.

This clonotype was seen repeatedly, ten times or more. V usage is TRBV30 and J usage is TRBJ1-1, with no clear D. V dropped 2 bases and J dropped 0 bases, with 7 bases sitting between them. The CDR3 runs 13 residues. CDR1 is GTSNPN and CDR2 is SVGIG in the germline V gene (reference sequence). CDR3 residues: CAWSIKMNTEAFF. The CDR3 region has the DNA TGTGCCTGGAGTATAAAGATGAACACTGAAGCTTTCTTT.

This clonotype was seen more than once but under ten times. V is TRBV11-2 and J is TRBJ2-2, with a weak D call TRBD2 (5 bases). V lost 3 bases and J lost 1, with 9 bases in between. Looked up from germline, CDR1 is SGHAT and CDR2 is FQNNGV. The CDR3 consists of 15 residues. CDR3 nucleotide sequence: TGTGCCAGCAGCTTTAGCGAAATGAACACCGGGGAGCTGTTTTTT. Its translation is CASSFSEMNTGELFF.

This chain uses TRBV20-1 with TRBJ1-2; D call uncertain. Germline V gene lookup returns CDR1 DFQATT and CDR2 SNEGSKA (reference sequence). V was clipped by 2 bases and J by 6 bases, with 4 bases between them. The CDR3 has 10 amino acids. CDR3 DNA: TGCAGTGCTAGATTCAATGGCTACACCTTC. This gives the protein CSARFNGYTF.

This clonotype was counted ten times or more. V usage is TRBV5-1 and J usage is TRBJ2-3, with 9 positions matching TRBD1. The length of the CDR3 is 16 residues. The V and J ends lost 1 base and 0 bases, in that order; junction bases with no gene match: 3. CDR1 is SGHRS and CDR2 is YFSETQ in the germline V gene. The CDR3 coding sequence is TGCGCCAGCAGCTTGACCGGGACAGGGAGCACAGATACGCAGTATTTT. Amino acids: CASSLTGTGSTDTQYF.

At least ten counts were recorded for this clonotype. The chain uses TRBV5-1 and TRBJ2-2; unclear D gene. This CDR3 comprises 13 residues. Between the trimmed V and J ends, which lost 5 bases and 0 bases, there was a span of 5 bases. CDR1 is SGHRS and CDR2 is YFSETQ in the germline V gene. The CDR3 nucleotides read TGCGCCAGCAGTCTTACGAACACCGGGGAGCTGTTTTTT. Encoded protein: CASSLTNTGELFF.

V is TRBV29-1 and J is TRBJ2-3, with a weak D call TRBD1 (6 bases). This CDR3 has 14 amino acids. The germline V gene encodes CDR1 SQVTM and CDR2 ANQGSEA. Trimming shortened V by 5 bases and J by 0 bases, and 12 bases separated the two germline ends. DNA of the CDR3: TGCAGCGTTAGTAGGACAGCTAGCACAGATACGCAGTATTTT. Its protein product is CSVSRTASTDTQYF.